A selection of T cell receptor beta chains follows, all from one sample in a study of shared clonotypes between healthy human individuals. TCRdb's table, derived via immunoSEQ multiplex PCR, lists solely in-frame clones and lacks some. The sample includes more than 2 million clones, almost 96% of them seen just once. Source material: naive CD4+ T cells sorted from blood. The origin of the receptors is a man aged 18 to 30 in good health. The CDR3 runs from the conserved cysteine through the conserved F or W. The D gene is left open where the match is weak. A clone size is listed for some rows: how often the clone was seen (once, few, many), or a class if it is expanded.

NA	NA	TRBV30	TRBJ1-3	CAWRSMDSGNTIYF	TGTGCCTGGAGGTCGATGGACTCTGGAAACACCATATATTTT
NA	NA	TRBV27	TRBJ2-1	CASSFDPGRYEQFF	TGTGCCAGCAGTTTTGACCCTGGGCGGTATGAGCAGTTCTTC
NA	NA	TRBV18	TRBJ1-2	CASSDGQGYGYTF	TGTGCCAGCTCCGATGGGCAGGGCTATGGCTACACCTTC
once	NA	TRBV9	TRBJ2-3	CASSPGWSTDTQYF	TGTGCCAGCAGCCCCGGGTGGAGCACAGATACGCAGTATTTT
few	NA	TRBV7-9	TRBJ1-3	CASSLAAGTGNTIYF	TGTGCCAGCAGCTTAGCGGCAGGGACTGGAAACACCATATATTTT
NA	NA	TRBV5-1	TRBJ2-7	CASSPGPSSAYEQYF	TGCGCCAGCAGCCCGGGGCCCTCAAGCGCCTACGAGCAGTACTTC
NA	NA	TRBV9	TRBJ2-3	CASSVTPKVMGTDTQYF	TGTGCCAGCAGCGTAACACCTAAGGTTATGGGCACAGATACGCAGTATTTT
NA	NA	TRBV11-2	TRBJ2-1	CASSSQLSRGSNEQFF	TGTGCCAGCAGCTCACAACTTAGCAGGGGTTCCAATGAGCAGTTCTTC
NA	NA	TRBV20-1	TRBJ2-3	CSARGLDTQYF	TGCAGTGCCCGGGGCTTAGATACGCAGTATTTT
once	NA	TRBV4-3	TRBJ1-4	CASSQVPGGWEKLFF	TGCGCCAGCAGCCAAGTCCCGGGAGGGTGGGAAAAACTGTTTTTT
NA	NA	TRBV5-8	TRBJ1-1	CASKERGTNTEAFF	TGTGCCAGCAAAGAAAGGGGGACTAACACTGAAGCTTTCTTT
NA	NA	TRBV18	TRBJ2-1	CASSPGLGNEQFF	TGTGCCAGCTCACCGGGTCTTGGAAATGAGCAGTTCTTC
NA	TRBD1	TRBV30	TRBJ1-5	CAWRAQGAGPQHF	TGTGCCTGGAGAGCACAGGGGGCGGGGCCCCAGCATTTT
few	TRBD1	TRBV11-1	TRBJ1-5	CASSPGTGRNQPQHF	TGTGCCAGCAGCCCCGGGACAGGGAGGAATCAGCCCCAGCATTTT
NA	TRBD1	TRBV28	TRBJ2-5	CASSLHWTGREGETQYF	TGTGCCAGCAGCCTCCATTGGACAGGACGAGAGGGGGAGACCCAGTACTTC
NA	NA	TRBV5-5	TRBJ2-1	CASSSASGIPYNEQFF	TGTGCCAGCAGCTCCGCTTCAGGGATTCCCTACAATGAGCAGTTCTTC
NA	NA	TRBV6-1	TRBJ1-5	CASSEMIRGSYQPQHF	TGTGCCAGCAGTGAAATGATTAGGGGCAGTTATCAGCCCCAGCATTTT
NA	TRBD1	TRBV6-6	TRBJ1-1	CASKRPTGVRDTEAFF	TGTGCCAGCAAGAGGCCCACAGGGGTACGAGACACTGAAGCTTTCTTT
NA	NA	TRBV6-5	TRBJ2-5	CASSSPLETQYF	TGTGCCAGCAGTTCTCCGCTAGAGACCCAGTACTTC
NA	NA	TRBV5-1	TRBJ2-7	CASSFTRGATYEQYF	TGCGCCAGCAGCTTTACCCGAGGCGCCACCTACGAGCAGTACTTC
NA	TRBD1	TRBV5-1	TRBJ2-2	CASSARQGADTGELFF	TGCGCCAGCAGCGCAAGACAGGGAGCGGACACCGGGGAGCTGTTTTTT
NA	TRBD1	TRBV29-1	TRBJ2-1	CSVAGTENYNEQFF	TGCAGCGTTGCAGGGACAGAGAACTACAATGAGCAGTTCTTC
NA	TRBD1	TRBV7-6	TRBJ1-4	CASSLAGTATNEKLFF	TGTGCCAGCAGCTTAGCGGGGACAGCAACTAATGAAAAACTGTTTTTT
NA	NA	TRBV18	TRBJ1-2	CASSPPSRQNYGYTF	TGTGCCAGCTCACCGCCCTCCCGGCAGAACTATGGCTACACCTTC
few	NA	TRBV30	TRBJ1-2	CAWSSGNGYTF	TGTGCCTGGAGTTCGGGGAATGGCTACACCTTC
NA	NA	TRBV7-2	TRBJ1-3	CASSLRTVFSGNTIYF	TGTGCCAGCAGCTTGCGGACAGTCTTCTCTGGAAACACCATATATTTT
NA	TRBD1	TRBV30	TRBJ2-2	CAWQFQGTVNTGELFF	TGTGCCTGGCAATTTCAGGGGACAGTTAACACCGGGGAGCTGTTTTTT
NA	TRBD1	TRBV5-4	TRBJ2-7	CASSLSGGRYEQYF	TGTGCCAGCAGCTTGTCAGGGGGCAGGTACGAGCAGTACTTC
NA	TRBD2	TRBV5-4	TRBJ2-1	CASSLILAGGLGEQFF	TGTGCCAGCAGCTTAATACTAGCGGGGGGATTGGGTGAGCAGTTCTTC
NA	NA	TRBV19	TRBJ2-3	CASREWAGGTDTQYF	TGTGCCAGTAGAGAATGGGCAGGGGGCACAGATACGCAGTATTTT
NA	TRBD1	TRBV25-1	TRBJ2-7	CASSDLWTGGSYEQYF	TGTGCCAGCAGTGATCTTTGGACAGGGGGCTCCTACGAGCAGTACTTC
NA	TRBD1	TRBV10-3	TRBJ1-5	CAISGDRQNQPQHF	TGTGCCATCAGTGGGGACAGGCAGAATCAGCCCCAGCATTTT
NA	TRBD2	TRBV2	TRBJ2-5	CASRGAGLARETQYF	TGTGCCAGCAGGGGGGCGGGACTAGCACGGGAGACCCAGTACTTC
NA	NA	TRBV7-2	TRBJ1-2	CASSFQGQIRGYTF	TGTGCCAGCAGCTTCCAAGGACAGATACGTGGCTACACCTTC
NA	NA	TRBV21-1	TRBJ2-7	CASSKALPGLAGGAYEQYF	TGTGCCAGCAGCAAAGCCCTGCCTGGTCTAGCGGGAGGAGCCTACGAGCAGTACTTC
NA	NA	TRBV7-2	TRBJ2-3	CASSLPDTQYF	TGTGCCAGCAGCTTACCAGATACGCAGTATTTT
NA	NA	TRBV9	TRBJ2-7	CASSEGGAGLAASYEQYF	TGTGCCAGCAGCGAGGGGGGAGCCGGTCTAGCGGCTTCCTACGAGCAGTACTTC
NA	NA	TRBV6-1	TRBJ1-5	CASSEAGNQPQHF	TGTGCCAGCAGTGAAGCTGGCAATCAGCCCCAGCATTTT
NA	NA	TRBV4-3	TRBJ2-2	CASSQDGTGSGELFF	TGCGCCAGCAGCCAAGATGGAACAGGGTCCGGGGAGCTGTTTTTT
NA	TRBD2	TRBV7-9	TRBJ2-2	CASSLVIAGGNTGELFF	TGTGCCAGCAGCTTAGTCATAGCGGGGGGAAACACCGGGGAGCTGTTTTTT
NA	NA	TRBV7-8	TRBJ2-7	CASSLRDSSYEQYF	TGTGCCAGCAGCTTGCGGGACAGCTCCTACGAGCAGTACTTC
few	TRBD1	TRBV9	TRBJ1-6	CASSVGDRNSPLHF	TGTGCCAGCAGCGTAGGGGACAGGAATTCACCCCTCCACTTT
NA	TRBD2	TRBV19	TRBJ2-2	CASSISLAGVHGELFF	TGTGCCAGTAGTATCTCCCTAGCGGGAGTGCACGGGGAGCTGTTTTTT
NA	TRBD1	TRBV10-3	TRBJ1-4	CAISQEDRGSEKLFF	TGTGCCATCAGTCAAGAGGACAGGGGTAGTGAAAAACTGTTTTTT
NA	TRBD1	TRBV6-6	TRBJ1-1	CASRDRGNTEAFF	TGTGCCAGCAGAGACAGGGGGAACACTGAAGCTTTCTTT
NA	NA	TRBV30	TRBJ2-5	CAWGAGLSETQYF	TGTGCCTGGGGAGCGGGTCTTTCTGAGACCCAGTACTTC
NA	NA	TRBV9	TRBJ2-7	CASSVADRELRSEQYF	TGTGCCAGCAGCGTAGCTGACCGGGAGCTCAGAAGCGAGCAGTACTTC
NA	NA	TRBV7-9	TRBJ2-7	CASSSAGTNSYEQYF	TGTGCCAGCAGCTCAGCCGGGACAAACTCCTACGAGCAGTACTTC
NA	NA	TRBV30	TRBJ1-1	CAWRPTGGLLEAFF	TGTGCCTGGAGACCGACCGGGGGGCTTTTAGAAGCTTTCTTT
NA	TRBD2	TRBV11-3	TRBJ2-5	CASSLGRASGTHQETQYF	TGTGCCAGCAGCTTAGGACGGGCTAGCGGGACCCACCAAGAGACCCAGTACTTC
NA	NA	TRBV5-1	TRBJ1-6	CASSGGISANSPLHF	TGCGCCAGCAGCGGGGGGATTTCCGCAAATTCACCCCTCCACTTT